The 18 T cell receptor beta chains below were found in one sample sequenced in a study of T cells after yellow fever vaccination. TCRdb used MiXCR to reprocess the 5' RACE reads, holding one entry per CDR3 protein. Of 350,000 or so distinct CDR3 sequences listed, about 7.8% were seen once; the top ten hold around 17%. The sample here was PBMCs, taken 45 days after the first yellow fever vaccination. These receptor sequences come from a man between 18 and 29 years old who received the YFV17D yellow fever vaccine.

The genes are TRBV7-2 and TRBJ2-1; 12 positions agree with TRBD2. Trimming took 0 bases from V and 7 from J; bases not matched to a gene: 4. This CDR3 comprises 16 residues. Germline loops: CDR1 SGHTA, CDR2 FQGNSA. The CDR3 spells CASSLATSGGWNEQFF. The CDR3 DNA reads TGTGCCAGCAGCTTAGCAACTAGCGGGGGGTGGAATGAGCAGTTCTTC.

This clonotype has only a few counts. The rearrangement links TRBV5-1 to TRBJ1-4; D gene uncertain. The CDR3 is made up of 14 amino acids. Trimming took 4 bases from V and 2 from J, leaving 9 bases between them. Germline CDR1 SGHRS, CDR2 YFSETQ. DNA of the CDR3: TGCGCCAGCAGCGTCAGTACCACTAATGAAAAACTGTTTTTT. Residues: CASSVSTTNEKLFF.

This sequence joins TRBV5-1 and TRBJ2-3, with TRBD1 matching 11 bases. Germline CDR1 SGHRS, CDR2 YFSETQ. CDR3 length: 16 residues. V shed 3 bases, J shed 6 bases, and the junction held 9 bases outside the gene matches. CDR3 loop: CASSSLAGTGGDTQYF. DNA of the CDR3: TGCGCCAGCAGCTCACTAGCCGGGACAGGGGGGGATACGCAGTATTTT.

This clonotype was recorded a few times. The V gene is TRBV15, the J gene TRBJ2-3; 10 nucleotides agree with TRBD2. Germline trimming cut 3 bases from V and 4 bases from J; bases unmatched to any gene: 19. This CDR3 has 20 residues. Per germline, CDR1 LNHNV and CDR2 YYDKDF (reference sequence). CDR3 amino acids: CATSSAHLAGGGPRPDTQYF. Here the CDR3 DNA reads TGTGCCACCAGCAGCGCGCACTTAGCGGGGGGAGGCCCACGTCCAGATACGCAGTATTTT. Complete variable domain (other parts from reference TRBV15 and TRBJ2-3): DAMVIQNPRYQVTQFGKPVTLSCSQTLNHNVMYWYQQKSSQAPKLLFHYYDKDFNNEADTPDNFQSRRPNTSFCFLDIRSPGLGDTAMYLCATSSAHLAGGGPRPDTQYFGPGTRLTVL.

The rearrangement uses TRBV20-1 and TRBJ2-3; D is possibly TRBD1 (5 bases). The CDR3 spans 14 residues. V shed 0 bases and J shed 3 bases, with 10 bases lying between them. Germline V lookup: CDR1 DFQATT, CDR2 SNEGSKA (reference sequence). Here the CDR3 reads CSARDRQGTDTQYF. DNA for the CDR3: TGCAGTGCTAGAGATCGGCAGGGTACAGATACGCAGTATTTT.

This clonotype was seen a few times. The chain carries TRBV12-3 or TRBV12-4 and TRBJ1-2; D is possibly TRBD1 (6 bases). Trimming cost V 5 bases and J 8 bases, with 27 bases left between them. The CDR3 sequence is 17 residues long. The CDR3 reads CASSAAGALPFPEGYTF. The CDR3 DNA sequence: TGTGCCAGCAGTGCTGCGGGGGCGTTACCCTTCCCTGAAGGCTACACCTTC.

The table lists this clonotype with a few counts. V is TRBV11-2 and J is TRBJ2-7; TRBD2 matches at 11 bases. Germline V CDR1 and CDR2: SGHAT, FQNNGV. The CDR3 has 17 residues. J lost 4 bases, V lost 0 bases, and 8 bases had no gene match. CDR3 bases: TGTGCCAGCAGCTTAGAAGGGCTAGCGGGGGGCTGGTACGAGCAGTACTTC. This sequence encodes CASSLEGLAGGWYEQYF. Based on the CDR3 plus reference TRBV11-2 and TRBJ2-7, the full variable domain is EAGVAQSPRYKIIEKRQSVAFWCNPISGHATLYWYQQILGQGPKLLIQFQNNGVVDDSQLPKDRFSAERLKGVDSTLKIQPAKLEDSAVYLCASSLEGLAGGWYEQYFGPGTRLTVT.

This clonotype was found many times. The chain uses TRBV7-2 and TRBJ1-1; possible D gene TRBD1, 6 bases. The V and J ends lost 3 bases and 1 base respectively, with 12 bases between them. The CDR3 length is 15 residues. CDR1 is SGHTA and CDR2 is FQGNSA in the germline V gene. CDR3 coding DNA: TGTGCCAGCAGCTTTACAGGGCTCGGGAACACTGAAGCTTTCTTT. Translating it yields CASSFTGLGNTEAFF. The full variable domain, completed using reference TRBV7-2 and TRBJ1-1, is GAGVSQSPSNKVTEKGKDVELRCDPISGHTALYWYRQSLGQGLEFLIYFQGNSAPDKSGLPSDRFSAERTGGSVSTLTIQRTQQEDSAVYLCASSFTGLGNTEAFFGQGTRLTVV.

This clonotype has ten or more counts. The chain couples TRBV7-2 to TRBJ2-1; D remains unclear. There are 11 residues in the CDR3. Germline loops: CDR1 SGHTA, CDR2 FQGNSA. Trimming took off 5 bases at V and 8 bases at J, with 7 bases between the two ends. CDR3 loop: CASSQSDEQFF. CDR3 DNA: TGTGCCAGCAGCCAATCGGATGAGCAGTTCTTC.

This clonotype has just a few counts. The chain joins TRBV20-1 to TRBJ2-7; D remains ambiguous. Per the germline V gene, CDR1 is DFQATT and CDR2 is SNEGSKA (reference sequence). Trimming cost V 3 bases and J 7 bases, with 16 bases left between them. The CDR3 runs to 13 residues. The CDR3: CSASRRALGEQYF. CDR3 DNA: TGCAGTGCTAGCCGAAGGGCCCTCGGGGAGCAGTACTTC.

This clonotype was counted many times. One end of the junction does not line up with germline, which may come from a read error. This chain connects TRBV7-7 to TRBJ2-5, with a weak D call TRBD2 (6 bases). CDR1 SSHAT and CDR2 FNYEAQ come from the germline V gene (reference sequence). CDR3 length: 15 amino acids. CDR3 in DNA: TGTGCTAGCAGCTTAGGACCCGGACTACGGGAGACCCAGTACTTC. It translates to CASSLGPGLRETQYF.

This clonotype has a handful of counts. The V gene is TRBV20-1, the J gene TRBJ1-1; D unclear. V dropped 0 bases and J dropped 3 bases, with 14 bases sitting between them. Germline CDR1 DFQATT, CDR2 SNEGSKA (reference sequence). The CDR3 sequence is 15 residues long. CDR3 residues: CSARDSPDGYTEAFF. DNA of the CDR3: TGCAGTGCTAGAGATTCCCCCGACGGTTACACTGAAGCTTTCTTT.

This clonotype was observed a handful of times. The V and J genes are TRBV29-1 and TRBJ1-2, with D possibly TRBD1 on 5 matching bases. Between the trimmed V and J ends, which lost 4 bases and 3 bases, there was a span of 9 bases. Per the germline V gene, CDR1 is SQVTM and CDR2 is ANQGSEA. This CDR3 has 12 residues. This CDR3 is CSVVPRDYGYTF. Here the CDR3 DNA reads TGCAGCGTTGTTCCCAGGGACTATGGCTACACCTTC.

This clonotype occurred a few times. The chain uses TRBV11-2 and TRBJ1-1; D is unresolved. V was clipped by 5 bases and J by 4 bases, with 14 bases between them. Per germline, CDR1 SGHAT and CDR2 FQNNGV. The CDR3 runs to 14 residues. CDR3 DNA: TGTGCCAGCAGCCATAATAAGTGGAGCACTGAAGCTTTCTTT. It is translated as CASSHNKWSTEAFF.

Ten or more counts support this clonotype. The CDR3 is CASSPRDISNTGELFF. CDR3 nucleotide sequence: TGTGCCAGCTCACCACGGGACATATCGAACACCGGGGAGCTGTTTTTT. The J gene is TRBJ2-2, the V gene TRBV18; D is perhaps TRBD1 (6 bases). There are 16 residues in the CDR3. The germline V and J ends were trimmed by 1 base and 0 bases, with 9 bases remaining between them. Germline values: CDR1 KGHSH, CDR2 LQKENI. Full variable domain (missing parts from reference TRBV18 and TRBJ2-2): NAGVMQNPRHLVRRRGQEARLRCSPMKGHSHVYWYRQLPEEGLKFMVYLQKENIIDESGMPKERFSAEFPKEGPSILRIQQVVRGDSAAYFCASSPRDISNTGELFFGEGSRLTVL.

This clonotype was observed a handful of times. V usage is TRBV13 and J usage is TRBJ1-4; tentatively, D is TRBD1 (5 bases). Germline CDR1 and CDR2: PRHDT and FYEKMQ (reference sequence). CDR3 length: 16 amino acids. Trimming pared 5 bases from V and 5 bases from J, leaving 18 bases between. CDR3 nucleotides: TGTGCCAGCAGCCCGAAACCAGGGAAATGGAATGAAAAACTGTTTTTT. Its translation is CASSPKPGKWNEKLFF.

The CDR3 here is CSAYRDSGANVLTF. In nucleotides, the CDR3 is TGCAGTGCTTACAGGGATAGTGGGGCCAACGTCCTGACTTTC. The chain employs TRBV20-1 and TRBJ2-6; TRBD1 is a possible D gene (6 bases). Germline V gene data show CDR1 as DFQATT and CDR2 as SNEGSKA (reference sequence). Trimming stripped 5 bases from V and 3 bases from J, with 11 bases between. The CDR3 consists of 14 residues.

This clonotype was observed a handful of times. J is TRBJ1-1 and V is TRBV5-1; D not certain. CDR1 and CDR2 (germline): SGHRS, YFSETQ. The CDR3 is 16 amino acids. Trimming left V 0 bases short and J 0 bases short, with 12 bases between. CDR3 residues: CASSLAITGMNTEAFF. The CDR3 bases are TGCGCCAGCAGCTTGGCCATAACCGGTATGAACACTGAAGCTTTCTTT.